One sample yielded the 28 T cell receptor beta chains listed below, sequenced in a study of T cells in localized non-small cell lung cancer (dated by TCRdb to 2020 to 2022). The library was prepared using the immunoSEQ multiplex PCR assay. TCRdb mirrors the immuneACCESS table, restricted to in-frame sequences. Some clones are absent from its copies; in checked studies, under half trace to an unresolved V gene, and the reason for the others is unknown. The sample table holds 3,000 to 4,500 clones, of which 20% to 25% were seen once. The ten largest account for under 30% of the sample. Sequencing used lung tumor tissue, obtained before any cancer treatment. The receptor set was obtained from a woman aged 35 to 75 with stage I lung adenocarcinoma.

This clone appeared a few times. The chain links TRBV11-3 to TRBJ2-5, with TRBD2 matching 8 bases. This CDR3 is 15 amino acids long. CDR1 and CDR2 from the germline V gene are SGHNT and YENEEA. V trimming: 3 bases; J trimming: 4 bases; junction bases outside the gene matches: 7. CDR3 sequence (DNA): TGTGCCAGCAGCTTTCAAGCGGGAGAGCTAGAGACCCAGTACTTC. It yields the protein CASSFQAGELETQYF.

The V call is TRBV19, the J call TRBJ1-5, with D unclear. Germline-derived CDR1 and CDR2 are LNHDA and SQIVND (reference sequence). The CDR3 covers 12 residues. V dropped 3 bases and J dropped 6 bases, with 6 bases sitting between them. CDR3 region: CASSIQFQPQHF. The CDR3 bases are TGTGCCAGTAGTATCCAGTTTCAGCCCCAGCATTTT.

V is TRBV9 and J is TRBJ2-5; D may be TRBD2 (5 bases). V gave up 4 bases and J gave up 1 base, with 8 bases separating them. The CDR3 extends over 13 amino acids. CDR1 is SGDLS and CDR2 is YYNGEE in the germline V gene. The DNA of the CDR3 is TGTGCCAGCAGCAGGGCGGGCCAAGAGACCCAGTACTTC. This gives the protein CASSRAGQETQYF.

The chain uses TRBV11-3 and TRBJ1-4, with 10 bases identical to TRBD1. Germline V gene lookup returns CDR1 SGHNT and CDR2 YENEEA. Losses at the gene ends were 0 bases for V and 8 bases for J; bases not matched to a gene: 6. CDR3 length equals 16 residues. This chain's CDR3 is CASSLDWGTGAEKLFF. The CDR3 region has the DNA TGTGCCAGCAGCTTAGACTGGGGGACAGGGGCCGAAAAACTGTTTTTT.

The V call is TRBV28, the J call TRBJ2-1, with D hard to call. CDR3 size: 14 residues. V lost 3 bases and J 0 bases, leaving 6 bases between the germline ends. Looked up from germline, CDR1 is MDHEN and CDR2 is SYDVKM. The CDR3 DNA follows: TGTGCCAGCAGTTTTTTAAGCTCCTACAATGAGCAGTTCTTC. It yields the protein CASSFLSSYNEQFF.

The chain has TRBV12-5 and TRBJ2-5; 10 positions match TRBD2. The CDR3 is made up of 16 amino acids. Per germline, CDR1 LGHNT and CDR2 FRNRAP. With V trimmed by 5 bases and J by 6 bases, 12 bases remained unmatched. DNA of the CDR3: TGTGCTAGTGGTATAGAACCTAGCGGGGGCGGAAAGACCCAGTACTTC. Translating gives CASGIEPSGGGKTQYF.

Sample share makes this clone medium-sized. This chain's CDR3 is CASSPILSTEAFF. CDR3 nucleotides: TGCGCCAGCAGCCCCATCCTTAGCACTGAAGCTTTCTTT. J is TRBJ1-1 and V is TRBV23-1; D is uncertain. TRBV23-1 is reported as an ORF; its role is uncertain. This CDR3 is built from 13 residues. V lost 6 bases, J lost 4 bases, and 12 bases lay in between.

The chain has TRBV28 and TRBJ1-3; 7 bases line up with TRBD1. With V trimmed by 6 bases and J by 0 bases, 8 bases remained unmatched. Germline CDR1 reads MDHEN; CDR2 reads SYDVKM. The CDR3 consists of 16 residues. CDR3: CASRSGTEDSGNTIYF. The CDR3 DNA is TGTGCCAGCAGGTCGGGGACAGAGGACTCTGGAAACACCATATATTTT. The full variable domain, in which reference TRBV28 and TRBJ1-3 provide the parts outside the CDR3, is DVKVTQSSRYLVKRTGEKVFLECVQDMDHENMFWYRQDPGLGLRLIYFSYDVKMKEKGDIPEGYSVSREKKERFSLILESASTNQTSMYLCASRSGTEDSGNTIYFGEGSWLTVV.

This clone was detected only a few times. The chain uses TRBV11-3 and TRBJ2-7; weak D call: TRBD1 (6 bases). This CDR3 has 14 residues. CDR1 and CDR2 from the germline V gene are SGHNT and YENEEA. Trimming pared 4 bases from V and 2 bases from J, leaving 12 bases between. CDR3 protein: CASSYGQSPYEQYF. CDR3 DNA: TGTGCCAGCAGCTACGGACAGAGCCCCTACGAGCAGTACTTC.

This clone came up a few times. This rearrangement joins TRBV28 to TRBJ1-2; perhaps TRBD1 as D (6 bases). The V end was cut by 11 bases, the J end by 4 bases, with 23 bases between. Germline assignment: CDR1 MDHEN and CDR2 SYDVKM. This CDR3 has 15 amino acids. The CDR3 region has the DNA TGTGCCGCGATGAACGGGGGGCGCGGTTCCTATGGCTACACCTTC. Its protein is CAAMNGGRGSYGYTF.

This clone showed up just a few times. The chain's CDR3 is CASSYSRQNTNYGYTF. In nucleotides, the CDR3 is TGTGCCAGCAGTTACTCGAGACAGAACACTAACTATGGCTACACCTTC. The V gene is TRBV6-8, the J gene TRBJ1-2; D is possibly TRBD1 (5 bases). The V end was cut by 0 bases, the J end by 0 bases, with 11 bases between. Germline CDR1 MNHGY, CDR2 SAAAGT. The length of the CDR3 is 16 residues.

A remark on this clone: The germline gene is not matched at one end of the junction; a read error may be the cause. The V and J genes are TRBV6-8 and TRBJ2-3; 8 nucleotides agree with TRBD1. CDR3 length: 16 residues. Germline-derived CDR1 and CDR2 are MNHGY and SAAAGT. This chain's CDR3 is CAISNGQGLPGYTQYF. In nucleotides, the CDR3 is TGTGCCATCAGTAATGGACAGGGCCTCCCAGGGTATACGCAGTATTTT.

The chain couples TRBV28 to TRBJ1-2, with 8 bases fitting TRBD1. The CDR3 is 17 residues long. Germline V gene lookup returns CDR1 MDHEN and CDR2 SYDVKM. V lost 7 bases, J lost 6 bases, and 19 bases stayed unmatched. CDR3 loop: CASIGDRLPLKGHGYTF. DNA for the CDR3: TGTGCCAGCATTGGGGACAGGCTACCGTTAAAGGGACATGGCTACACCTTC.

The DNA for the CDR3 is TGTGCCAGCCGGAAGACAGGGGGGAACACTGAAGCTTTCTTT. Its protein product is CASRKTGGNTEAFF. The V and J genes are TRBV19 and TRBJ1-1; TRBD1 agrees at 9 bases. The germline CDR1 and CDR2 sequences are LNHDA and SQIVND (reference sequence). The CDR3 extends over 14 amino acids. J lost 1 base, V lost 9 bases, and 6 bases had no gene match.

Of note for this clone: The junction does not match germline at one end; this may be a read error. The chain has TRBV6-8 and TRBJ2-7; tentatively, D is TRBD1 (6 bases). CDR3 size: 17 residues. Germline loops: CDR1 MNHGY, CDR2 SAAAGT. In DNA form, the CDR3 reads TGTGCCAGCAGTTACAGTTCGCCCAGGGACAAATTAGGTGACTGCAACTTC. Encoded protein: CASSYSSPRDKLGDCNF.

This clone was detected a few times. The rearrangement links TRBV11-3 to TRBJ1-2; TRBD1 aligns across 8 bases. The CDR3 totals 14 residues. The junction had 9 bases not matched to a gene; V was cut back by 4 bases and J by 8 bases. CDR1 is SGHNT and CDR2 is YENEEA in the germline V gene. Here the CDR3 DNA reads TGTGCCAGCAGCTCCAGCGCGGACAGGGTCGGCTACACCTTC. It encodes CASSSSADRVGYTF.

This clone has a handful of counts. The V gene is TRBV18, the J gene TRBJ1-3; D gene uncertain. The germline V gene has CDR1 KGHSH and CDR2 LQKENI. The CDR3 is 15 residues long. V was shortened by 0 bases and J by 4 bases, with 10 bases between the two germline ends. DNA for the CDR3: TGTGCCAGCTCACCACCGGTGGGGTCCGGAAACACCATATATTTT. It codes for CASSPPVGSGNTIYF.

The table lists this clone with a few counts. The genes are TRBV11-3 and TRBJ2-5; maybe TRBD1 (5 bases). V shed 5 bases and J shed 0 bases, with 16 bases lying between them. The germline V gene has CDR1 SGHNT and CDR2 YENEEA. This CDR3 is 16 amino acids long. In DNA form, the CDR3 reads TGTGCCAGCAGCCCCTCTTCCCGACAGCACCAAGAGACCCAGTACTTC. Its protein is CASSPSSRQHQETQYF.

This clone was counted a few times. The J gene is TRBJ1-1, the V gene TRBV18; D is unclear. Germline lookup yields CDR1 KGHSH and CDR2 LQKENI. The CDR3 is 13 residues long. Trimming shortened V by 5 bases and J by 3 bases, and 10 bases separated the two germline ends. The CDR3 sequence is CASSTGPDTEAFF. The CDR3 DNA follows: TGTGCCAGCTCAACCGGGCCAGACACTGAAGCTTTCTTT.

V is TRBV9 and J is TRBJ1-5, with 9 bases aligning to TRBD1. V gave up 5 bases and J gave up 6 bases; unmatched junction bases: 9. Germline CDR1 and CDR2: SGDLS and YYNGEE. The CDR3 covers 15 residues. CDR3 DNA sequence: TGTGCCAGCAGTGAAGGGACAGGGACCTTTCAGCCCCAGCATTTT. As protein: CASSEGTGTFQPQHF.

This clone showed up just a few times. The V and J genes are TRBV6-8 and TRBJ1-1; no clear D. In germline, CDR1 is MNHGY, CDR2 SAAAGT. The CDR3 loop spans 15 amino acids. Trimming cost V 0 bases and J 5 bases, with 13 bases left between them. The CDR3 protein is CASSYSTRGGTEAFF. For the CDR3, the DNA is TGTGCCAGCAGTTACTCGACTCGGGGAGGAACTGAAGCTTTCTTT.

This clone is medium-sized by share. The chain combines TRBV6-8 with TRBJ2-7; D call uncertain. CDR3 length: 14 amino acids. Germline CDR1 is MNHGY and CDR2 is SAAAGT. Between the trimmed V and J ends, which lost 7 bases and 2 bases, there was a span of 15 bases. The DNA for the CDR3 is TGTGCCAGCACCCGACAAGCTGATACCTACGAGCAGTACTTC. It codes for CASTRQADTYEQYF.

The chain joins TRBV6-7 to TRBJ2-2; 9 positions match TRBD1. TRBV6-7 is marked as an open reading frame, function uncertain. The CDR3 length is 18 residues. V lost 5 bases, J lost 6 bases, and 16 bases stayed unmatched. CDR3 amino acids: CASSSRAGTGSPPGELFF. CDR3 bases: TGTGCCAGCAGTAGTAGAGCAGGGACAGGGTCCCCCCCCGGGGAGCTGTTTTTT.

There are a few counts of this clone. The chain couples TRBV2 to TRBJ1-5, with a tentative D call TRBD1 (5 bases). The CDR3 extends over 14 amino acids. Germline values: CDR1 SNHLY, CDR2 FYNNEI. With 4 bases removed from V and 1 base from J, the gap between germline ends came to 8 bases. The CDR3 coding sequence is TGTGCCAGCAGTGGGGACGGGAGCAATCAGCCCCAGCATTTT. Translated, it gives CASSGDGSNQPQHF.

The rearrangement joins TRBV6-8 to TRBJ2-1, with 11 bases aligning to TRBD2. With 8 bases clipped from V and 15 bases from J, the junction kept 15 bases outside the gene matches. Germline CDR1 reads MNHGY; CDR2 reads SAAAGT. The CDR3 is 14 amino acids. The CDR3 region has the DNA TGTGCCAGCGGAACAGGGACTAGCGGTCACGCAGGGTTCTTC. Protein: CASGTGTSGHAGFF.

In this sample, this clone is medium-sized. This sequence joins TRBV11-3 and TRBJ1-3, with 10 bases aligning to TRBD1. Per germline, CDR1 SGHNT and CDR2 YENEEA. V shed 5 bases and J 2 bases; nucleotides not matched to a gene: 3. The CDR3 consists of 15 residues. CDR3: CASSRDRGAGNTIYF. CDR3 bases: TGTGCCAGCAGCCGGGACAGGGGTGCTGGAAACACCATATATTTT.

This clone was seen only a few times. The V and J genes are TRBV2 and TRBJ2-7, with 12 bases fitting TRBD2. The CDR3 has 15 amino acids. CDR1 and CDR2 from the germline V gene are SNHLY and FYNNEI. Trimming took 4 bases from V and 3 from J; bases not matched to a gene: 4. CDR3 amino acids: CASSGRLAGVYEQYF. CDR3 DNA sequence: TGTGCCAGCAGTGGGAGACTAGCGGGGGTCTACGAGCAGTACTTC. Based on the CDR3 plus reference TRBV2 and TRBJ2-7, the full variable domain is EPEVTQTPSHQVTQMGQEVILRCVPISNHLYFYWYRQILGQKVEFLVSFYNNEISEKSEIFDDQFSVERPDGSNFTLKIRSTKLEDSAMYFCASSGRLAGVYEQYFGPGTRLTVT.

The V gene is TRBV4-1, the J gene TRBJ1-3; unclear D gene. The ends were cut back, 1 base at V and 7 bases at J, with 5 bases in the middle. The CDR3 consists of 12 residues. The germline V gene encodes CDR1 MGHRA and CDR2 YSYEKL. The CDR3 sequence is CASSQVGNTIYF. CDR3 bases: TGCGCCAGCAGCCAAGTAGGGAACACCATATATTTT.